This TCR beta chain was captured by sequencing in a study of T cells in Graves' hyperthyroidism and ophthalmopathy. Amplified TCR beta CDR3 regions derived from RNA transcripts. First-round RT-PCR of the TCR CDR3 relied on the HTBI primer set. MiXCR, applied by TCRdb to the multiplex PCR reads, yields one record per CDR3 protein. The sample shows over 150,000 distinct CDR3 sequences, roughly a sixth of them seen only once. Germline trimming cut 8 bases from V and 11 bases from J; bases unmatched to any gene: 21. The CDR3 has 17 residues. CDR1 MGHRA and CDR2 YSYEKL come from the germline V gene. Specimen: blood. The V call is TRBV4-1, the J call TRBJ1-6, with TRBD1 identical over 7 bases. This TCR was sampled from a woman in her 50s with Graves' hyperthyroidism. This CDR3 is CASAQGTATSERAPLHF. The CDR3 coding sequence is TGCGCCAGCGCACAGGGGACAGCAACCTCCGAACGGGCACCCCTCCACTTT.